Below, 4 T cell receptor beta chains from the same sample are listed, as sequenced in a study of long-term antiretroviral therapy in people with HIV. At survey level, the immunoSEQ assay was run in its v3.0 version. Here immunoSEQ multiplex PCR was the method, and the copy in TCRdb shows in-frame clones only, minus some. The sample carries tens of thousands of clones, 85% to 90% recorded once. The sequenced sample was unsorted PBMCs, obtained 0.8 years after starting antiretroviral therapy. These receptors came from a woman under 40 with HIV.

Points on this clone: A read error may produce the germline difference seen at one junction end. This rearrangement joins TRBV11-2 to TRBJ2-3; D possibly corresponds to TRBD1 (5 bases). Germline V CDR1 and CDR2: SGHAT, FQNNGV. This CDR3 region has 16 residues. The CDR3: CTSSLSRTRNADTQYF. CDR3 bases: TGTACCAGCAGCTTATCTCGGACACGGAACGCAGATACGCAGTATTTT.

This clone was seen once. This sequence joins TRBV27 and TRBJ2-3; D unresolved. Germline V gene sequence: CDR1 MNHEY, CDR2 SMNVEV (reference sequence). With 1 base removed from V and 0 bases from J, the gap between germline ends came to 14 bases. The CDR3 consists of 17 residues. CDR3 protein: CASSLYRRISSTDTQYF. DNA of the CDR3: TGTGCCAGCAGTTTATACCGACGGATTTCGAGCACAGATACGCAGTATTTT.

This sequence joins TRBV7-6 and TRBJ1-5; D is uncertain. Germline V gene data show CDR1 as SGHVS and CDR2 as FNYEAQ. This CDR3 contains 14 residues. V was pared by 4 bases and J by 3 bases, with 10 bases between. The CDR3, as DNA: TGTGCCAGCAGCTCGGCCCCCGACAATCAGCCCCAGCATTTT. This gives the protein CASSSAPDNQPQHF.

The chain couples TRBV6-1 to TRBJ2-7; D call uncertain. Trimming cost V 2 bases and J 0 bases, with 2 bases left between them. Per germline, CDR1 MNHNS and CDR2 SASEGT. The CDR3 consists of 12 residues. Here the CDR3 DNA reads TGTGCCAGCAGTGAATCCTCCTACGAGCAGTACTTC. It translates to CASSESSYEQYF.